The 25 T cell receptor beta chains reported below all come from one sample, sequenced in a study of persistence of HIV-infected CD4 T cells. No antigen has been assigned to these receptors. The stimulus was an HIV-1 Gag 15-mer peptide pool, 1 ug/peptide/mL. Memory cells lacking CD40L and CD69 with high CD45RO were sorted. The libraries were made with immunoSEQ version 4 in survey mode. Method: immunoSEQ multiplex PCR; TCRdb's copy keeps in-frame clones and lacks some. The data show 50,000 to 65,000 clones, about 81% seen once. The specimen comprised CD4+ T cells sorted from PBMCs after roughly 18-hour stimulation, sampled from a patient who received antiretroviral therapy. The receptors originated from an adult man with HIV who was CMV-seropositive.

This clone was picked up one time. V is TRBV7-2 and J is TRBJ2-7, with D unclear. The germline gives CDR1 SGHTA, CDR2 FQGNSA. The V end lost 5 bases, the J end lost 2 bases, and 10 bases lay between the germline ends. The CDR3 loop spans 13 amino acids. Here the CDR3 DNA reads TGTGCCAGCAGCAAGTCCAGTACCTACGAGCAGTACTTC. This encodes CASSKSSTYEQYF.

This sequence joins TRBV19 and TRBJ2-3; D may match TRBD1 or TRBD2 (6 bases each). The CDR3 consists of 16 residues. Trimming pared 5 bases from V and 2 bases from J, leaving 17 bases between. CDR1 is LNHDA, CDR2 SQIVND, per germline (reference sequence). CDR3 coding DNA: TGTGCCAGTAGTCCAAGGGGGGACACTAACACAGATACGCAGTATTTT. It codes for CASSPRGDTNTDTQYF. Full variable domain (rest looked up from reference TRBV19 and TRBJ2-3): DGGITQSPKYLFRKEGQNVTLSCEQNLNHDAMYWYRQDPGQGLRLIYYSQIVNDFQKGDIAEGYSVSREKKESFPLTVTSAQKNPTAFYLCASSPRGDTNTDTQYFGPGTRLTVL.

The chain employs TRBV6-1 and TRBJ1-3; D ambiguous. Germline V gives CDR1 MNHNS, CDR2 SASEGT. CDR3 length equals 15 residues. Trimming removed 3 bases from V and 4 bases from J, with 13 bases in between. The CDR3 bases are TGTGCCAGCAGTGATGGTCTGTCGAGAGGAAACACCATATATTTT. Translating it yields CASSDGLSRGNTIYF.

This clone was seen a few times. This rearrangement joins TRBV28 to TRBJ1-6; 7 bases fit TRBD1. Germline assignment: CDR1 MDHEN and CDR2 SYDVKM. The V gene end was trimmed by 5 bases and the J gene end by 10 bases; junction bases not matched to a gene: 5. This CDR3 region has 13 residues. CDR3 loop: CASSGTGASPLHF. CDR3 sequence (DNA): TGTGCCAGCAGTGGCACAGGGGCATCACCCCTCCACTTT.

This clone occurred a few times. The genes are TRBV4-2 and TRBJ1-4, with a weak D call TRBD1 (5 bases). Germline V CDR1 and CDR2: LGHNA, YNFKEQ. V was clipped by 2 bases and J by 1 base, with 8 bases between them. This CDR3 comprises 15 residues. The CDR3 DNA reads TGTGCCAGCAGCCAAAGTGGGGGAACTAATGAAAAACTGTTTTTT. Amino acid sequence: CASSQSGGTNEKLFF.

This clone was observed a single time. V is TRBV28 and J is TRBJ2-1; TRBD1 matches at 12 bases. Germline CDR1 is MDHEN and CDR2 is SYDVKM. The CDR3 spans 15 residues. Trimming took 6 bases from V and 7 from J; bases not matched to a gene: 7. CDR3 in DNA: TGTGCCAGCAGGACTCCGGGACAGGGGGCAAATGAGCAGTTCTTC. It specifies CASRTPGQGANEQFF.

The chain joins TRBV5-5 to TRBJ1-1; D unclear. CDR1 and CDR2 (germline): SGHKS, YYEKEE (reference sequence). Trimming took 0 bases from V and 1 from J, leaving 7 bases between them. This CDR3 region has 14 residues. CDR3: CASSLVAGNTEAFF. The CDR3 DNA reads as TGTGCCAGCAGCTTGGTGGCTGGGAACACTGAAGCTTTCTTT.

The chain employs TRBV6-5 and TRBJ2-7, with 7 bases identical to TRBD2. CDR3 length equals 13 residues. Unmatched junction bases numbered 5, after V lost 6 bases and J lost 3 bases. Germline CDR1 MNHEY, CDR2 SVGAGI. The CDR3 DNA is TGTGCCAGCAGCCGGGCGGGAGACTACGAGCAGTACTTC. Protein product: CASSRAGDYEQYF.

Written as DNA, the CDR3 is TGTGCCAGTACGGCAGCCAGCAATCAGCCCCAGCATTTT. It is translated as CASTAASNQPQHF. The chain carries TRBV6-5 and TRBJ1-5; D gene uncertain. V gave up 9 bases and J gave up 1 base, with 10 bases separating them. Germline CDR1 and CDR2: MNHEY and SVGAGI. The CDR3 length is 13 residues.

The chain combines TRBV9 with TRBJ1-1; D is possibly TRBD1 (6 bases). CDR1 is SGDLS and CDR2 is YYNGEE in the germline V gene. Trimming left V 4 bases short and J 8 bases short, with 12 bases between. The CDR3 runs to 12 residues. The CDR3 DNA reads as TGTGCCAGCAGCAGGACAGATAGAGAAGCTTTCTTT. Its translation is CASSRTDREAFF. Combining the CDR3 with reference TRBV9 and TRBJ1-1 gives the whole variable domain DSGVTQTPKHLITATGQRVTLRCSPRSGDLSVYWYQQSLDQGLQFLIQYYNGEERAKGNILERFSAQQFPDLHSELNLSSLELGDSALYFCASSRTDREAFFGQGTRLTVV.

This sequence joins TRBV24-1 and TRBJ1-1, with TRBD1 matching 11 bases. The CDR3 runs to 18 residues. V trimming: 3 bases; J trimming: 3 bases; junction bases outside the gene matches: 11. Germline V gene sequence: CDR1 KGHDR, CDR2 SFDVKD. The CDR3 DNA sequence: TGTGCCACCAGTGATCCGGTCACCGGGACAGGGGGGTACACTGAAGCTTTCTTT. Amino acids: CATSDPVTGTGGYTEAFF.

This clone has a handful of counts. This sequence joins TRBV24-1 and TRBJ2-2; 8 positions agree with TRBD1. This CDR3 contains 14 residues. Germline CDR1 is KGHDR and CDR2 is SFDVKD. V gave up 12 bases and J gave up 4 bases; unmatched junction bases: 9. CDR3 nucleotide sequence: TGTGCCGCACAGGACAGGGTCGGCACCGGGGAGCTGTTTTTT. It translates to CAAQDRVGTGELFF.

This clone was seen more than once but under ten times. The chain joins TRBV6-5 to TRBJ2-7; no clear D gene. CDR1 is MNHEY and CDR2 is SVGAGI in the germline V gene. V lost 6 bases and J lost 0, with 12 bases in between. This CDR3 has 14 amino acids. The CDR3 spells CASRETRSSYEQYF. CDR3 coding DNA: TGTGCCAGCAGAGAGACCAGGAGCTCCTACGAGCAGTACTTC.

The V and J genes are TRBV6-5 and TRBJ1-6; 7 bases agree with TRBD1. J gave up 7 bases and V 10 bases, and 10 bases lay outside the gene matches. In germline, CDR1 is MNHEY, CDR2 SVGAGI. There are 14 residues in the CDR3. The CDR3 reads CATSHRGGNSPLHF. For the CDR3, the DNA is TGTGCCACCTCTCACAGGGGAGGAAATTCACCCCTCCACTTT.

V gene TRBV3-1 (or the pseudogene TRBV3-2) combines with J gene TRBJ1-4; D is unresolved. The CDR3 contains 17 residues. The V gene lost 1 base and the J gene lost 8 bases, with 20 bases spanning the gap. Germline V lookup: CDR1 LGHDT, CDR2 YNNKEL (reference sequence). Written as DNA, the CDR3 is TGTGCCAGCAGCCAAGGTGGTTCTGCAGTCGCTCGGGAAAAACTGTTTTTT. Its translation is CASSQGGSAVAREKLFF.

This chain links TRBV3-1 (or the pseudogene TRBV3-2) with TRBJ1-5, with a possible D match to TRBD1 (5 bases). CDR1 and CDR2 from the germline V gene are LGHDT and YNNKEL (reference sequence). Trimming shortened V by 2 bases and J by 4 bases, and 15 bases separated the two germline ends. This CDR3 has 16 amino acids. The DNA for the CDR3 is TGTGCCAGCAGCCAACATCAGGGTGGGAGGAATCAGCCCCAGCATTTT. Translated, it gives CASSQHQGGRNQPQHF.

V and J are TRBV28 and TRBJ2-1; TRBD2 agrees at 8 bases. Germline V gene data show CDR1 as MDHEN and CDR2 as SYDVKM. Unmatched junction bases numbered 8, after V lost 7 bases and J lost 0 bases. The CDR3 is 16 amino acids. CDR3 coding DNA: TGTGCCAGCACGCCCGGGGGGGGAAGCTCCTACAATGAGCAGTTCTTC. This encodes CASTPGGGSSYNEQFF.

This CDR3 is CASSQTAGVGISSYNEQFF. The CDR3 DNA follows: TGTGCCAGCAGCCAAACAGCCGGGGTGGGGATTAGCTCCTACAATGAGCAGTTCTTC. The chain employs TRBV4-2 and TRBJ2-1; perhaps TRBD2 as D (5 bases). This CDR3 region has 19 residues. V shed 2 bases and J shed 0 bases, with 20 bases lying between them. Germline CDR1 is LGHNA and CDR2 is YNFKEQ.

This clone was detected once. Here the CDR3 reads CASSLDPNTEAFF. Written as DNA, the CDR3 is TGCGCCAGCAGCTTGGACCCTAACACTGAAGCTTTCTTT. V gene TRBV5-1 combines with J gene TRBJ1-1; D gene unclear. The V end was cut by 0 bases, the J end by 2 bases, with 5 bases between. The CDR3 sequence is 13 residues long. Germline CDR1 SGHRS, CDR2 YFSETQ. The full variable domain, its missing parts supplied by reference TRBV5-1 and TRBJ1-1, is KAGVTQTPRYLIKTRGQQVTLSCSPISGHRSVSWYQQTPGQGLQFLFEYFSETQRNKGNFPGRFSGRQFSNSRSEMNVSTLELGDSALYLCASSLDPNTEAFFGQGTRLTVV.

The J gene is TRBJ1-1, the V gene TRBV7-3; no clear D. This CDR3 region has 13 residues. Germline CDR1 SGHTA, CDR2 FQGTGA. Trimming took 1 base from V and 1 from J, leaving 4 bases between them. The CDR3 DNA is TGTGCCAGCAGCTTAAATAAGAACACTGAAGCTTTCTTT. Translation: CASSLNKNTEAFF.

This rearrangement joins TRBV19 to TRBJ1-1; TRBD1 might be the D (6 bases). Germline V gene data show CDR1 as LNHDA and CDR2 as SQIVND (reference sequence). Deletions cut 3 bases from V and 4 bases from J, with 24 bases between. The CDR3 extends over 18 amino acids. CDR3 nucleotides: TGTGCCAGTAGTATCCAAGGATGGGTAAAGGGCAGGGGCACTGAAGCTTTCTTT. It encodes CASSIQGWVKGRGTEAFF.

This clone is a singleton in its sample. The chain recombines TRBV4-2 with TRBJ1-5; D not certain. Per the germline V gene, CDR1 is LGHNA and CDR2 is YNFKEQ. V shed 2 bases and J shed 3 bases, with 26 bases lying between them. The CDR3 totals 20 residues. The CDR3 DNA sequence: TGTGCCAGCAGCCAACGCCGCCGTGGAAACACCATAGCACCCAATCAGCCCCAGCATTTT. Its protein is CASSQRRRGNTIAPNQPQHF.

The J gene is TRBJ2-4, the V gene TRBV6-5; TRBD1 agrees at 7 bases. Germline V lookup: CDR1 MNHEY, CDR2 SVGAGI. The CDR3 sequence is 15 residues long. Germline trimming cut 8 bases from V and 0 bases from J; bases unmatched to any gene: 7. The CDR3 region has the DNA TGTGCCAGCCAAATGACAGGGAGAGCCAAAAACATTCAGTACTTC. Translating it yields CASQMTGRAKNIQYF.

This clone showed up just once. The chain combines TRBV2 with TRBJ2-3; 7 bases are shared with TRBD1. The CDR3 has 13 amino acids. V gave up 4 bases and J gave up 5 bases; unmatched junction bases: 3. Germline-derived CDR1 and CDR2 are SNHLY and FYNNEI. DNA of the CDR3: TGTGCCAGCAGTGGGAACAGGGGAGATACGCAGTATTTT. Translation: CASSGNRGDTQYF.

Note on this clone: Other nucleotide sequences from this sample produce the same CDR3. This chain connects TRBV12-3 or TRBV12-4 to TRBJ1-2; maybe TRBD1 (6 bases). V was cut by 5 bases and J by 4 bases, with 11 bases left in between. The CDR3 is made up of 13 amino acids. CDR3 coding DNA: TGTGCCAGCAGTCCGGACAGAAGCTATGGCTACACCTTC. It codes for CASSPDRSYGYTF.